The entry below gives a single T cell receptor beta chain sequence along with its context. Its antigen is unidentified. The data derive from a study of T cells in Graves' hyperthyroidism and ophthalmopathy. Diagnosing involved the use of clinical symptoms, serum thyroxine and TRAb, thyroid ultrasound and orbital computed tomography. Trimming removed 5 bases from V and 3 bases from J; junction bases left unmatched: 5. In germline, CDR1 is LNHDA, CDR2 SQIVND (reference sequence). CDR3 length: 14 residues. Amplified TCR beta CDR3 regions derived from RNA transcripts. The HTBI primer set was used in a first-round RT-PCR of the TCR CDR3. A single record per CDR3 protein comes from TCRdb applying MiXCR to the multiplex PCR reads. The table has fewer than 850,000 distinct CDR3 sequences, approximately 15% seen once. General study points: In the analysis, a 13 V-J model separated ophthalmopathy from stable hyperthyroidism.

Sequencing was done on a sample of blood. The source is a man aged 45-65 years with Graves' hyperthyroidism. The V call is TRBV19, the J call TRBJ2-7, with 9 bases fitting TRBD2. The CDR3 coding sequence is TGTGCCAGTAGTGTGACTAGCGGAGACTACGAGCAGTACTTC. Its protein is CASSVTSGDYEQYF.